This T cell receptor (beta chain) was obtained from a study of beta chain features in type 1 diabetes. Study-wide background: Nearly 110,000,000 sorted cells were examined across all samples. Study-level findings and limits: All four CD4+ subsets from Type 1 diabetes patients carried moderately but significantly shorter TCRB CDR3s.

What was sequenced were expressed TCRB transcripts, since all of the isolated RNA had been reverse transcribed. TCRdb's copy holds only in-frame clones and misses some; the assay was immunoSEQ multiplex PCR. The sample shows about 410,000 clones, approximately 15% of them seen only once. Per the germline V gene, CDR1 is PRHDT and CDR2 is FYEKMQ (reference sequence). The CDR3 covers 16 residues. With 3 bases removed from V and 0 bases from J, the gap between germline ends came to 12 bases. This clone has more than one count but fewer than ten. Its specificity is not known. The chain carries TRBV13 and TRBJ1-3; D is uncertain. Specimen: naive CD4+ T cells from blood. The receptor's source is a man under 40 in good health. The CDR3 region has the DNA TGTGCCAGCAGCTTCATCCGGACGCCCTCTGGAAACACCATATATTTT. Protein: CASSFIRTPSGNTIYF.